This T cell receptor (beta chain) was captured in a study of T cells after yellow fever vaccination. For TCR, cDNA came from 5'RACE template switching, which added a universal primer site and UMIs. TCRdb re-called the 5' RACE reads through MiXCR, storing one row per CDR3 protein. This sample has tens of thousands of distinct CDR3 sequences, with approximately 7.5% found just once. Study-wide results and caveats: FACS-sorted repertoires might harbor abundant contaminating clonotypes from the bulk population. Few clonotypes appeared in both CD4 and CD8 compartments. Re-detected after boosting: most primary clones, almost 98% of CD4 and about 85% of CD8.

The sample holds a few counts of this clonotype. Antigen specificity is unknown. Germline V gene sequence: CDR1 GTSNPN, CDR2 SVGIG (reference sequence). Trimming took off 6 bases at V and 3 bases at J, with 14 bases between the two ends. This CDR3 region has 13 residues. The material sequenced was CD8+ T cells sorted from PBMCs, taken on the day of the yellow fever booster vaccination. The source of this sequence is a man aged 25 to 40 who received the YFV17D yellow fever vaccine. The chain uses TRBV30 and TRBJ1-1; no clear D. The CDR3 protein is CACRREVHTEAFF. DNA of the CDR3: TGTGCCTGCCGCCGGGAGGTCCACACTGAAGCTTTCTTT.